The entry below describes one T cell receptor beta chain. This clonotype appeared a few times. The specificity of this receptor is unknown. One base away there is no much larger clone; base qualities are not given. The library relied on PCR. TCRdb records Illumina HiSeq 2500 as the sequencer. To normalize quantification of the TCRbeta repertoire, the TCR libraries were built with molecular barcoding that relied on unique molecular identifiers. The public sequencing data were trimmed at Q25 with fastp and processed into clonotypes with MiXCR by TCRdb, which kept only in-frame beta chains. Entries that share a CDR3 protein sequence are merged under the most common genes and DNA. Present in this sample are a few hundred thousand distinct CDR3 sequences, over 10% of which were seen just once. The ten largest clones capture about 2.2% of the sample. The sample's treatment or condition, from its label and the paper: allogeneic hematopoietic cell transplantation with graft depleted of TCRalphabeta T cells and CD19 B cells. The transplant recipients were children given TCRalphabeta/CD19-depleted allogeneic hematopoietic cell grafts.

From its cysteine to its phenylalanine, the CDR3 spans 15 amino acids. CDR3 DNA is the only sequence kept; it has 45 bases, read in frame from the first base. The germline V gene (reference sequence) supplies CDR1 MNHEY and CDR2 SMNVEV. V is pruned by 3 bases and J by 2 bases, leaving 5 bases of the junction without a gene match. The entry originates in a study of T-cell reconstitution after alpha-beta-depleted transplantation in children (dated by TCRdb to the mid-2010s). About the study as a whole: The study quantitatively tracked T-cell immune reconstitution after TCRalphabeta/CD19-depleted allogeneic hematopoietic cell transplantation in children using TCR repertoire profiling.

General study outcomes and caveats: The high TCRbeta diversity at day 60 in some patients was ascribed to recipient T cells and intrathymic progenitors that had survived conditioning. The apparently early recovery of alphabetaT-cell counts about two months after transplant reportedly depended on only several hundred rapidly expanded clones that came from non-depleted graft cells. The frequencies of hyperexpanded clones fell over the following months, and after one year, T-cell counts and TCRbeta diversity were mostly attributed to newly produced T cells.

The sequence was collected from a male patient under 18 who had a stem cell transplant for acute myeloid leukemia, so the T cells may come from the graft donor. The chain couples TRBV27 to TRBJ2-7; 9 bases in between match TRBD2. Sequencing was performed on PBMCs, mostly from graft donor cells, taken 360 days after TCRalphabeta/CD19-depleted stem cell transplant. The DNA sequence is TGTGCCAGCAGTTTCCAGACTAGCGGAGCCTACGAGCAGTACTTC. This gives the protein CASSFQTSGAYEQYF.